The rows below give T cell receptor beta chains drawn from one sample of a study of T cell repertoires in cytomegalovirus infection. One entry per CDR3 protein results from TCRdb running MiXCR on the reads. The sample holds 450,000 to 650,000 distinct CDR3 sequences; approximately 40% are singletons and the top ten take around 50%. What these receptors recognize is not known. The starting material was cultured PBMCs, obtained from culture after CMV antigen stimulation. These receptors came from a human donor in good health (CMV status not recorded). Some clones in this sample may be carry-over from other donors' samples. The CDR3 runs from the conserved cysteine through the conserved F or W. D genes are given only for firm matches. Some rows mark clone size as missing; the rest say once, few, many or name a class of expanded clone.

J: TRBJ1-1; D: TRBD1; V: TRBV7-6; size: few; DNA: TGTGCCAGCAGCTTAGCCGGGACAGGGCCTTATGAAGCTTTCTTT; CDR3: CASSLAGTGPYEAFF
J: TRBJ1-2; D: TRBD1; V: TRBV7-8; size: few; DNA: TGTGCCAGCAGCTTCCGCGGACAGGCACATATTAGGGGCTACACCTTC; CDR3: CASSFRGQAHIRGYTF
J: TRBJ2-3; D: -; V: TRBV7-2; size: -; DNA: TGTGCCAGCAGCTTAGGAGGGTGGAGCACAGATACGCAGTATTTT; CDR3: CASSLGGWSTDTQYF
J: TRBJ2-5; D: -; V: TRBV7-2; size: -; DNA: TGTGCCAGCAGAGAGAGGGGGACGAAAGAGACCCAGTACTTC; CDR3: CASRERGTKETQYF
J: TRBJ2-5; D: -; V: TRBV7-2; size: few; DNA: TGTGCCAGCAGCCCCCCCTCGGCGCAAGAGACCCAGTACTTC; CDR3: CASSPPSAQETQYF
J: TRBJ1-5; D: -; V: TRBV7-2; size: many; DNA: TGTGCCAGCAGCCCAGGCCCCGGGGGTGGTCAACCCCAGCATTTT; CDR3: CASSPGPGGGQPQHF
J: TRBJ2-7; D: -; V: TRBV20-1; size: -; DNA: TGCAGTGCTAGAGAAGACAGCTACGAGCAGTACTTC; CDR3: CSAREDSYEQYF
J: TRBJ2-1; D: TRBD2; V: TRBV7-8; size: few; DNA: TGTGCCAGCACCGAGATAGCGGGAGGGATGAATGAGCAGTTCTTC; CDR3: CASTEIAGGMNEQFF
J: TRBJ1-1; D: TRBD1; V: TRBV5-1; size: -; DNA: TGCGCCAGCAGCTATGACAGGGTAGGGGACACTGAAGCTTTCTTT; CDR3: CASSYDRVGDTEAFF
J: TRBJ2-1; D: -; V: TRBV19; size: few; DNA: TGTGCCAGTATGGGGTTGAGGGCAGCGGGCCCGGGACCCCCCCGACGTTATGAGCAGTTCTTC; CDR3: CASMGLRAAGPGPPRRYEQFF
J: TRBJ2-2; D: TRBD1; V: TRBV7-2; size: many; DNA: TGTGCCAGCAGAGCACAGGGGGCCGACACCGGGGAGCTGTTTTTT; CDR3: CASRAQGADTGELFF
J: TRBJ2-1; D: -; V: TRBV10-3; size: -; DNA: TGTGCCATCAGTGATGGAGAAACCTACAATGAGCAGTTCTTC; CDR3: CAISDGETYNEQFF
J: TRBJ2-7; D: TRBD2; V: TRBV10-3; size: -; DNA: TGTGCCATCAGCATAGCGGGAGCGTTCTACGAGCAGTACTTC; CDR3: CAISIAGAFYEQYF
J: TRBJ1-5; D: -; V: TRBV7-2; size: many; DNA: TGTGCCAGCAGCTTAAACTCTGTGCGGCCCCAGCATTTT; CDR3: CASSLNSVRPQHF
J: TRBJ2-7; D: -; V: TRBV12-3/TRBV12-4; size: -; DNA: TGTGCCAGCAGTTTCATCACCGGGGGGCAGTACTTC; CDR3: CASSFITGGQYF
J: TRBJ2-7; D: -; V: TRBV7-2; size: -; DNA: TGTGCCAGCAGCCCCCTTCCCTCCTACGAGCAGTACTTC; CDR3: CASSPLPSYEQYF
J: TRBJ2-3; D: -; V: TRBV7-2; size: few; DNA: TGTGCCAGCAGCTTAGGGTATACGCAGTATTTT; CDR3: CASSLGYTQYF
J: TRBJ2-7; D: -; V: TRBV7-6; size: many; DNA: TGTGCCAGCAGCTTACTCTCTTCAAACACCTACGAGCAGTACTTC; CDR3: CASSLLSSNTYEQYF
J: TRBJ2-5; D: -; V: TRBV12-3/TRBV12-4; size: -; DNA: TGTGCCAGCAGTTCAGAAGAAAAAGAGACCCAGTACTTC; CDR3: CASSSEEKETQYF
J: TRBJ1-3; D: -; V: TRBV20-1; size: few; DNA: TGCAGTGCTTTAGACAGCCTCTCTGGAAACACCATATATTTT; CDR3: CSALDSLSGNTIYF
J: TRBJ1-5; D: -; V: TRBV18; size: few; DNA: TGTGCCAGCTCACCAAGGGGAAGGAACGAGCCCCAGCATTTT; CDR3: CASSPRGRNEPQHF
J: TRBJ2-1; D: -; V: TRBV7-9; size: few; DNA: TGTGCCAGCAGCTTAGCAGGGCCGGGGGTTCGTGAGCAGTTCTTC; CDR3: CASSLAGPGVREQFF
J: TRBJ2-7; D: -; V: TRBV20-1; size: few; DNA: TGCAGTGCTAGAGTGCGGGACCCCTACGAGCAGTACTTC; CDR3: CSARVRDPYEQYF
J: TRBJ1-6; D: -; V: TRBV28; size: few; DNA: TGTGCCAGCAGTTCAGGTCGGGGGAGAGGCTCCTATAATTCACCCCTCCACTTT; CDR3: CASSSGRGRGSYNSPLHF
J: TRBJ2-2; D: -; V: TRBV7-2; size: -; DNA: TGTGCCAGCAGATACCGACTCACCGGGGAGCTGTTTTTT; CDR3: CASRYRLTGELFF
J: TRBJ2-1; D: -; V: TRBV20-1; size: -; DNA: TGCAGTGCTCCTTTTTACAATGAGCAGTTCTTC; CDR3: CSAPFYNEQFF
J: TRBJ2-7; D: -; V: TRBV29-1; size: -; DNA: TGCAGCGCCGGGTCCCCCTACGAGCAGTACTTC; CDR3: CSAGSPYEQYF
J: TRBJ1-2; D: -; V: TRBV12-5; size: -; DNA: TGTGCTAGTGACGGCAGCAATGGCTACACCTTC; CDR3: CASDGSNGYTF
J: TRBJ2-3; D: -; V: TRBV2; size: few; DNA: TGTGCCAGCAAGGACTTAAGATCCACAGATACGCAGTATTTT; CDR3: CASKDLRSTDTQYF
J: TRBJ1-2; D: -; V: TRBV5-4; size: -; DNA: TGTGCCAGCAGCTTGTTTCAGGGCGCTGGGGGTTATGGCTACACCTTC; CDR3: CASSLFQGAGGYGYTF
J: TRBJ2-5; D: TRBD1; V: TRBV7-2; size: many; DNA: TGTGCCAGCAGCCAAGACAGGGTTTTCGAGACCCAGTACTTC; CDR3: CASSQDRVFETQYF
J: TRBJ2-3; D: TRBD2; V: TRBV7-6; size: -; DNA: TGTGCCAGCAGCCCTACTAGCGGGGGAGGAGATACGCAGTATTTT; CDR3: CASSPTSGGGDTQYF
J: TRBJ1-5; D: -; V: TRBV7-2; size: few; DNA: TGTGCCAGCAGCCCCGTCGGGACTAATAATCAGCCCCAGCATTTT; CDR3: CASSPVGTNNQPQHF
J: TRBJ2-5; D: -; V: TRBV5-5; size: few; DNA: TGTGCCAGCAGCTTATCCCCACCTTACCAAGAGACCCAGTACTTC; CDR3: CASSLSPPYQETQYF
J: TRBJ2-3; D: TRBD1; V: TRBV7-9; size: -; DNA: TGTGCCAGCAGCCCAGGGGACAGGGGGTCAGATACGCAGTATTTT; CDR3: CASSPGDRGSDTQYF
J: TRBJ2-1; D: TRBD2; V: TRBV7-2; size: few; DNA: TGTGCCAGCAGCGCCCTGAGGACTAGCGGGAGCAATGAGCAGTTCTTC; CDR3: CASSALRTSGSNEQFF
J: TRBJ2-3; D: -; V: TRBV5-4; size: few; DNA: TGTGCCAGCAGCTCCATGTTGCCGACTCTTACGCAGTATTTT; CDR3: CASSSMLPTLTQYF
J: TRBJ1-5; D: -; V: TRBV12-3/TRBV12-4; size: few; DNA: TGTGCCAGCAGTTCGGCGATGAGCAATCAGCCCCAGCATTTT; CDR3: CASSSAMSNQPQHF
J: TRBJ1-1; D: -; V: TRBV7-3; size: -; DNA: TGTGCCAGCAGCACCCAGCGTCAGGGCTATGAAGCTTTCTTT; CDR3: CASSTQRQGYEAFF
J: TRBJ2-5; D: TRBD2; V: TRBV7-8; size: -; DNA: TGTGCCAGCAGCTTAACCCTAGCGGGGCAAGAGACCCAGTACTTC; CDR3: CASSLTLAGQETQYF
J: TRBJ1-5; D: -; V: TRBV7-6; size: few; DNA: TGTGCCAGCAGCCCAACCAAGGGTCAGCCCCAGCATTTT; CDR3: CASSPTKGQPQHF
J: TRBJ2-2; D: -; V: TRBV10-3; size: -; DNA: TGTGCCATCAGTGAGTCGAAAGCGGACGCGAACACCGGGGAGCTGTTTTTT; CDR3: CAISESKADANTGELFF
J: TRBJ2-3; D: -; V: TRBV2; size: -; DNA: TGTGCCAGCAGGAACAGAAACCGGGACACGGACACAGATACGCAGTATTTT; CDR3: CASRNRNRDTDTDTQYF